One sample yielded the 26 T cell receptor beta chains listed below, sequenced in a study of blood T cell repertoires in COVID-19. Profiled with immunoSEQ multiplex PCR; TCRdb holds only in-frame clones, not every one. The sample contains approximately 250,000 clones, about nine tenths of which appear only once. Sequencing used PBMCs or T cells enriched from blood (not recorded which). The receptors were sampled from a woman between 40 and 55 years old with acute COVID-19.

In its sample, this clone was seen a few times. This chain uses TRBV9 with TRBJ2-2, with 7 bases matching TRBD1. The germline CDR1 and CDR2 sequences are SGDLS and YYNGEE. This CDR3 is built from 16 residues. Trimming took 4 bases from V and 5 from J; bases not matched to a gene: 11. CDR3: CASSPPGTALTGELFF. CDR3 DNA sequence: TGTGCCAGCAGCCCTCCGGGGACAGCCTTAACCGGGGAGCTGTTTTTT.

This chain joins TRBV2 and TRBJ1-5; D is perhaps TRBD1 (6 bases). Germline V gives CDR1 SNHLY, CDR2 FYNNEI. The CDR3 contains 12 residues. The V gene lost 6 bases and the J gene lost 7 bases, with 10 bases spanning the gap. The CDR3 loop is CASSLQGQPQHF. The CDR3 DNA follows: TGTGCCAGCAGCCTACAGGGCCAGCCCCAGCATTTT.

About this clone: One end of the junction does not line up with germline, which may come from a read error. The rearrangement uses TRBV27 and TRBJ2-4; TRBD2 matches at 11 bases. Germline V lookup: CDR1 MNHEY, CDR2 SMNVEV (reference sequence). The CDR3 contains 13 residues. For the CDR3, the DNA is TGTGCCAGCAGTTTCACTAGCGGGAGAGCAGCCAACTTC. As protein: CASSFTSGRAANF.

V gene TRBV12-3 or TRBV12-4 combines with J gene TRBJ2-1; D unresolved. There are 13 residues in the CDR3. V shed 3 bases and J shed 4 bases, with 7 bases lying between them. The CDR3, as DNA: TGTGCCAGCAGTTTCAACAGATACAATGAGCAGTTCTTC. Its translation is CASSFNRYNEQFF.

DNA for the CDR3: TGTGCCACCAGTGATGGGTTCTCGGGGTGGTGGAGCTTTGAGAGCTACACCTTC. This translates into CATSDGFSGWWSFESYTF. V usage is TRBV24-1 and J usage is TRBJ1-2; the D is unclear. This CDR3 has 18 amino acids. V was pared by 3 bases and J by 9 bases, with 28 bases between. The germline CDR1 and CDR2 sequences are KGHDR and SFDVKD.

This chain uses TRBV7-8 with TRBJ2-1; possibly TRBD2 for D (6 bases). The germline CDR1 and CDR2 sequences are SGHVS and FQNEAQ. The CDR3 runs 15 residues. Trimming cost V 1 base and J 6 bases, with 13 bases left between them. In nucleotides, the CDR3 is TGTGCCAGCAGCTTAGTCGGTGGGGGGATCAATGAGCAGTTCTTC. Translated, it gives CASSLVGGGINEQFF.

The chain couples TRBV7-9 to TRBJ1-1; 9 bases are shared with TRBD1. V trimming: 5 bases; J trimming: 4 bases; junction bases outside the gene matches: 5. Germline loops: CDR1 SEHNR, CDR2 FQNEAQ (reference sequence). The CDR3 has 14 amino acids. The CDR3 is CASSVGTGFTEAFF. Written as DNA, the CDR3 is TGTGCCAGCAGCGTAGGGACAGGGTTCACTGAAGCTTTCTTT. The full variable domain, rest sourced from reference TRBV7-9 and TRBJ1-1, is DTGVSQNPRHKITKRGQNVTFRCDPISEHNRLYWYRQTLGQGPEFLTYFQNEAQLEKSRLLSDRFSAERPKGSFSTLEIQRTEQGDSAMYLCASSVGTGFTEAFFGQGTRLTVV.

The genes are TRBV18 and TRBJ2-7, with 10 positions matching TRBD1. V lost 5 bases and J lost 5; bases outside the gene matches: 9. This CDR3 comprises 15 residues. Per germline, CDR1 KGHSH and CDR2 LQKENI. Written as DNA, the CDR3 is TGTGCCAGCTCAACCCCCGGGACAGGGGCCCACGAGCAGTACTTC. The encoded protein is CASSTPGTGAHEQYF.

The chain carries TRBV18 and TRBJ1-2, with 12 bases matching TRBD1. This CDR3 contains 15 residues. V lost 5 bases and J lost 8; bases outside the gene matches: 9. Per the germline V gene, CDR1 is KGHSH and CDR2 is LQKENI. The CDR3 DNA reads TGTGCCAGCTCATTAGACCGGGACAGGGGGCACGGCTACACCTTC. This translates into CASSLDRDRGHGYTF.

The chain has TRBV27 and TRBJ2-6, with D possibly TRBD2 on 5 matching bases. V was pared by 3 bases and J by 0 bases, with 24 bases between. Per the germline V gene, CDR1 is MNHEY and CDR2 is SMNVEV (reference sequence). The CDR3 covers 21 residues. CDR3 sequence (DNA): TGTGCCAGCAGTTTTCTAGGTTCGGACGGGAAACCTCGCTCTGGGGCCAACGTCCTGACTTTC. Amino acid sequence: CASSFLGSDGKPRSGANVLTF. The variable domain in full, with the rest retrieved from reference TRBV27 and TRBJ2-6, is EAQVTQNPRYLITVTGKKLTVTCSQNMNHEYMSWYRQDPGLGLRQIYYSMNVEVTDKGDVPEGYKVSRKEKRNFPLILESPSPNQTSLYFCASSFLGSDGKPRSGANVLTFGAGSRLTVL.

The CDR3 DNA follows: TGCAGTGCCGAGCTGAACACTGAAGCTTTCTTT. Its protein product is CSAELNTEAFF. This rearrangement joins TRBV20-1 to TRBJ1-1; D uncertain. Germline loops: CDR1 DFQATT, CDR2 SNEGSKA (reference sequence). Trimming removed 6 bases from V and 0 bases from J, with 5 bases in between. The CDR3 sequence is 11 residues long.

In DNA form, the CDR3 reads TGTGCCACCAGCAGCCGACAGAGCTTCCAAGAGACCCAGTACTTC. Protein: CATSSRQSFQETQYF. The chain joins TRBV15 to TRBJ2-5, with D perhaps matching TRBD1 (5 bases). The V and J ends lost 3 bases and 1 base respectively, with 12 bases between them. This CDR3 comprises 15 residues. CDR1 and CDR2 from the germline V gene are LNHNV and YYDKDF (reference sequence).

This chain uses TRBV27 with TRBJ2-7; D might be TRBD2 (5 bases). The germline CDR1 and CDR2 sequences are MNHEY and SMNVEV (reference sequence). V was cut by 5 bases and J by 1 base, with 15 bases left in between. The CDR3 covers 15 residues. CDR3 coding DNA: TGTGCCAGCAGTGATAAGCGGAAGTATTCCTACGAGCAGTACTTC. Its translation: CASSDKRKYSYEQYF.

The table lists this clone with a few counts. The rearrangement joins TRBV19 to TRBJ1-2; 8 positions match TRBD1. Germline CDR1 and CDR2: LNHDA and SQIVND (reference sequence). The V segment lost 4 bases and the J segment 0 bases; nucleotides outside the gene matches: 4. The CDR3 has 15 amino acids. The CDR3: CASSTGGTSNYGYTF. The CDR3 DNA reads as TGTGCCAGTAGTACAGGGGGCACTTCTAACTATGGCTACACCTTC.

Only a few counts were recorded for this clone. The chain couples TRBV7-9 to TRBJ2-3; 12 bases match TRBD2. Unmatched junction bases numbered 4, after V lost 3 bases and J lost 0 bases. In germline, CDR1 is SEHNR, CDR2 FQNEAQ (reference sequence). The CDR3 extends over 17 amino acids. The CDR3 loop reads CASSLGGLAGSTDTQYF. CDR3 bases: TGTGCCAGCAGCTTGGGGGGACTAGCGGGTAGCACAGATACGCAGTATTTT.

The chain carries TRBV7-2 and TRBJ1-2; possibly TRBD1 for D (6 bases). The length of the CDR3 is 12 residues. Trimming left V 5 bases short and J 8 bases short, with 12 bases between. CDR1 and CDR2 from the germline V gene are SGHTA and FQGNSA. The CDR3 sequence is CASSRQVEGYTF. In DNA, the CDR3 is TGTGCCAGCAGCCGACAGGTGGAAGGCTACACCTTC. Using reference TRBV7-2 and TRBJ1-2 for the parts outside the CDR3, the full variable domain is GAGVSQSPSNKVTEKGKDVELRCDPISGHTALYWYRQSLGQGLEFLIYFQGNSAPDKSGLPSDRFSAERTGGSVSTLTIQRTQQEDSAVYLCASSRQVEGYTFGSGTRLTVV.

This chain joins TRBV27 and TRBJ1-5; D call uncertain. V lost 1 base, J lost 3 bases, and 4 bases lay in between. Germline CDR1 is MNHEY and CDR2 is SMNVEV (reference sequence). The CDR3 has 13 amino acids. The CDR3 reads CASSLFLNQPQHF. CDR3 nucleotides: TGTGCCAGCAGTTTATTCCTCAATCAGCCCCAGCATTTT.

Here the CDR3 reads CASSNRGSIEGPQHF. Written as DNA, the CDR3 is TGTGCCAGTAGTAACAGGGGATCCATCGAAGGACCCCAGCATTTT. V usage is TRBV19 and J usage is TRBJ1-5; 7 bases are shared with TRBD1. The CDR3 spans 15 residues. With 4 bases clipped from V and 10 bases from J, the junction kept 13 bases outside the gene matches. Germline V lookup: CDR1 LNHDA, CDR2 SQIVND (reference sequence).

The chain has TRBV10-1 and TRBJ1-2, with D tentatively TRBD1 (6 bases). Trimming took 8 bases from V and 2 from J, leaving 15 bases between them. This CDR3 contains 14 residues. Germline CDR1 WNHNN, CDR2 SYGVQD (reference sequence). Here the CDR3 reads CASPAQGGNYGYTF. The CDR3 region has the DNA TGCGCCAGCCCCGCACAGGGAGGGAACTATGGCTACACCTTC.

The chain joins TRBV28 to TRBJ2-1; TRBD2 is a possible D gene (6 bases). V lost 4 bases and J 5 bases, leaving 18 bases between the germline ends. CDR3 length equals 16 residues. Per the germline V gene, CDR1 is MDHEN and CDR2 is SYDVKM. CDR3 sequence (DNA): TGTGCCAGCAGTTCATATGTTTGGAGGGTGAACAATGAGCAGTTCTTC. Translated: CASSSYVWRVNNEQFF.

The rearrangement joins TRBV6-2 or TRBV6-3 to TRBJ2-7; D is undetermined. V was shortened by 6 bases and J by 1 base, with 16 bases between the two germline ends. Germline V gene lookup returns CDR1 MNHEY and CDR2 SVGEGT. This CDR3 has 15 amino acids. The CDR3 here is CASSPPPAYSYEQYV. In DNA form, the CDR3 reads TGTGCCAGCAGCCCCCCTCCCGCGTATTCCTACGAGCAGTACGTC.

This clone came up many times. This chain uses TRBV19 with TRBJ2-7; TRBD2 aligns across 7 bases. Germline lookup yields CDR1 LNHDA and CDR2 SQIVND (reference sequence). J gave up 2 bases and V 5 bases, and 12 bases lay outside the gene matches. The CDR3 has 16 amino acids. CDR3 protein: CASSAGSSGGTYEQYF. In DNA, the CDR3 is TGTGCCAGTAGTGCCGGGTCTAGCGGCGGCACCTACGAGCAGTACTTC.

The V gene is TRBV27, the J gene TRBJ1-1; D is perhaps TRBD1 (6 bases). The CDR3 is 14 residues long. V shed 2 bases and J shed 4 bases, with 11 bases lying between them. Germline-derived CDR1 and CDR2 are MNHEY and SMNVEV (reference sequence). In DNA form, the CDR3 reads TGTGCCAGCAGTTTACGGGGGGCGGGCACTGAAGCTTTCTTT. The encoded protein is CASSLRGAGTEAFF.

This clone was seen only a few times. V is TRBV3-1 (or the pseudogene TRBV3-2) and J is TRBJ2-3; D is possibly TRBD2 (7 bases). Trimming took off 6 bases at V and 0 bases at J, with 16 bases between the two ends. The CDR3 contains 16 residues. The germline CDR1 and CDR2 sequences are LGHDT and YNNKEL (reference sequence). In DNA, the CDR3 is TGTGCCAGCAGTCTCAATGGGGGGGCTAGCACAGATACGCAGTATTTT. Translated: CASSLNGGASTDTQYF.

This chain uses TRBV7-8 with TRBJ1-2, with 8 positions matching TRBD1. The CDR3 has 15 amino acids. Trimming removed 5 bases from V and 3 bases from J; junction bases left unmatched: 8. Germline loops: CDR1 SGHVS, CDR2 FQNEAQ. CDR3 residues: CASSPRTGFDYGYTF. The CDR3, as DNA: TGTGCCAGCAGCCCGCGGACAGGGTTTGACTATGGCTACACCTTC.

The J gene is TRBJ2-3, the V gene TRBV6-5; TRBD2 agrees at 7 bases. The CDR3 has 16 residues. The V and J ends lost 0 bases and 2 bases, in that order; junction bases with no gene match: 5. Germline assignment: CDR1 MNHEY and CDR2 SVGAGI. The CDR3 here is CASSYSGTTLTDTQYF. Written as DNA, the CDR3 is TGTGCCAGCAGTTACTCCGGGACTACCCTCACAGATACGCAGTATTTT.